The sequence of this T cell receptor beta chain was determined in a study of blood T cell repertoires in COVID-19. Turning to the study itself: Both acute and convalescent COVID-19 samples were obtained from the United States, Italy and Spain. The cDNA or gDNA used as material had been derived from T cells, B-cell-depleted T cells, or PBMCs.

Patients from Seattle were sampled longitudinally, starting during active infection. Authors' methods: Scientists estimated how many nucleated cells there were by amplifying reference gene primers. Profiling relied on immunoSEQ multiplex PCR, and the TCRdb table lists in-frame clones only, not all of them. The DNA gave D and trimming, while V, J and clone size come from that table. The sample contains fewer than 350,000 clones, roughly nine tenths of which appear only once. The sequence came from a woman in her 30s with COVID-19, enrolled during active disease. The sample was peripheral blood.

CDR3 nucleotides: TGTGCCAGCAGCTTTGAGGGGGCCGGATACGAGCAGTACTTC. Its translation is CASSFEGAGYEQYF. V gene TRBV7-4 combines with J gene TRBJ2-7; TRBD1 matches at 7 bases. The CDR3 has 14 residues. The V and J ends lost 3 bases and 4 bases, in that order; junction bases with no gene match: 6. Germline CDR1 reads SGHVT; CDR2 reads SQSDAQ.